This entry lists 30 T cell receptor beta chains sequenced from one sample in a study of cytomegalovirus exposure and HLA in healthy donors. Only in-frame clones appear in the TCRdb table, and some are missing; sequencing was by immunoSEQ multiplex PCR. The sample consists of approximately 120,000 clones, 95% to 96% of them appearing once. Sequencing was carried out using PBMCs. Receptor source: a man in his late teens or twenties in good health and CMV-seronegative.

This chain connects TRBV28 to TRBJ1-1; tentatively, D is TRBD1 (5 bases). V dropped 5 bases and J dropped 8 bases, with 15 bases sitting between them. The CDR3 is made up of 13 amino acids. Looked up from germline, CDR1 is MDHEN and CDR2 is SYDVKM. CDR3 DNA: TGTGCCAGCAGTCGGGACGGACTATGGGAAGCTTTCTTT. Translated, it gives CASSRDGLWEAFF. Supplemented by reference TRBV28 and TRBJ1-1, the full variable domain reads DVKVTQSSRYLVKRTGEKVFLECVQDMDHENMFWYRQDPGLGLRLIYFSYDVKMKEKGDIPEGYSVSREKKERFSLILESASTNQTSMYLCASSRDGLWEAFFGQGTRLTVV.

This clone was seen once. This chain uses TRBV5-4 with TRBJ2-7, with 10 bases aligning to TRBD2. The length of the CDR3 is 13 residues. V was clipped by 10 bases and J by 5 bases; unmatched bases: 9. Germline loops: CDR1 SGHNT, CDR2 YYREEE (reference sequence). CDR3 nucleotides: TGTGCCGCCGCCGGGACTAGCGATAACGAGCAGTACTTC. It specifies CAAAGTSDNEQYF.

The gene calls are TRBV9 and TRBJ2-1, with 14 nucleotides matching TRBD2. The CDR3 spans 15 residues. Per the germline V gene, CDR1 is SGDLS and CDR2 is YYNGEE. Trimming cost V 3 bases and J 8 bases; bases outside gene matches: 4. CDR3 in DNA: TGTGCCAGCAGCGAATCGGGACTAGCGGGAGATGAGCAGTTCTTC. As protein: CASSESGLAGDEQFF.

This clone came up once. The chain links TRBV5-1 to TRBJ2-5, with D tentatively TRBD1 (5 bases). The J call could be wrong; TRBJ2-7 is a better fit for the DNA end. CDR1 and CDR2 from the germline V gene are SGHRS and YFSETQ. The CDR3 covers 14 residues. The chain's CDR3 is CASSLVDRSYEQYF. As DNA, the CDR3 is TGCGCCAGCAGCTTGGTAGACAGATCCTACGAGCAGTACTTC.

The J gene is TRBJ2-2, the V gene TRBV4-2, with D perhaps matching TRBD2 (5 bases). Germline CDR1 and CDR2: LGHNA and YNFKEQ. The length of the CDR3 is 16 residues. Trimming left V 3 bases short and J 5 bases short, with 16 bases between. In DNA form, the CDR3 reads TGTGCCAGCAGCCATGAGGGCCGTAGAGAGACCGGGGAGCTGTTTTTT. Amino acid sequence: CASSHEGRRETGELFF.

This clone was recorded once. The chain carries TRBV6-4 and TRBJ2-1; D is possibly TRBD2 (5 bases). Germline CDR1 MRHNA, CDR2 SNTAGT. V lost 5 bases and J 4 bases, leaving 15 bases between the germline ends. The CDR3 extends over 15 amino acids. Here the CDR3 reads CASSLDFDPYNEQFF. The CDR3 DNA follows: TGTGCCAGCAGTTTGGACTTCGATCCTTACAATGAGCAGTTCTTC.

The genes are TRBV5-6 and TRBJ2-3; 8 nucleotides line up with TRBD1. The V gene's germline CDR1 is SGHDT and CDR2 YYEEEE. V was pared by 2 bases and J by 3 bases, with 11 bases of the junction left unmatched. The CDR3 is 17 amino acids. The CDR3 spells CASSFLGQGEGTDTQYF. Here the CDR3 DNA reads TGTGCCAGCAGCTTCCTAGGACAGGGAGAAGGGACAGATACGCAGTATTTT.

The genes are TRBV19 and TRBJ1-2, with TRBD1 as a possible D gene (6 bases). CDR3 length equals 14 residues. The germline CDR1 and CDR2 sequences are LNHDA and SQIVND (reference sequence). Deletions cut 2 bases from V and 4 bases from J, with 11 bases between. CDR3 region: CASSITGGAYGYTF. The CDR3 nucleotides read TGTGCCAGTAGTATAACGGGGGGGGCCTATGGCTACACCTTC.

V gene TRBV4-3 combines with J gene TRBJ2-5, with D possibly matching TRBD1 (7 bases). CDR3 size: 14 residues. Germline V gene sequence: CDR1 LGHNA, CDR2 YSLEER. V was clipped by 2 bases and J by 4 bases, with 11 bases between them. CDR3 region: CASSQSRGVETQYF. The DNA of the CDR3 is TGCGCCAGCAGCCAATCCAGGGGGGTAGAGACCCAGTACTTC.

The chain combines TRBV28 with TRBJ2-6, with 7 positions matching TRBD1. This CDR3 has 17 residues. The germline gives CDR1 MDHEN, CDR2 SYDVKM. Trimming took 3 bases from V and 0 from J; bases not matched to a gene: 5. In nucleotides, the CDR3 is TGTGCCAGCAGTTTGACAGGGAAGCTCTCTGGGGCCAACGTCCTGACTTTC. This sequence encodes CASSLTGKLSGANVLTF. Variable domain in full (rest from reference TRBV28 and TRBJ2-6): DVKVTQSSRYLVKRTGEKVFLECVQDMDHENMFWYRQDPGLGLRLIYFSYDVKMKEKGDIPEGYSVSREKKERFSLILESASTNQTSMYLCASSLTGKLSGANVLTFGAGSRLTVL.

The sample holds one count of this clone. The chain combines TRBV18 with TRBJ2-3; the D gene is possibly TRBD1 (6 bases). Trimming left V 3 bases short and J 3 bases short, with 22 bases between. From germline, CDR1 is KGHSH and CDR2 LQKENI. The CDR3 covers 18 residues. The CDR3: CASSPSRGALPGTDTQYF. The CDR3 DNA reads TGTGCCAGCTCACCCTCCAGGGGCGCCCTACCGGGGACAGATACGCAGTATTTT. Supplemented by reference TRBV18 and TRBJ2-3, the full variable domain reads NAGVMQNPRHLVRRRGQEARLRCSPMKGHSHVYWYRQLPEEGLKFMVYLQKENIIDESGMPKERFSAEFPKEGPSILRIQQVVRGDSAAYFCASSPSRGALPGTDTQYFGPGTRLTVL.

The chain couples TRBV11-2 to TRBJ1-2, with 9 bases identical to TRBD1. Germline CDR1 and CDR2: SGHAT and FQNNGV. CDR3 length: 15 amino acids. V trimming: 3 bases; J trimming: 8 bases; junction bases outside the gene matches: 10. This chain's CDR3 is CASSFRAGTGQGYTF. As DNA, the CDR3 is TGTGCCAGCAGCTTTAGGGCCGGGACAGGGCAAGGCTACACCTTC. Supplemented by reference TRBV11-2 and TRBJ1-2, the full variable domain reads EAGVAQSPRYKIIEKRQSVAFWCNPISGHATLYWYQQILGQGPKLLIQFQNNGVVDDSQLPKDRFSAERLKGVDSTLKIQPAKLEDSAVYLCASSFRAGTGQGYTFGSGTRLTVV.

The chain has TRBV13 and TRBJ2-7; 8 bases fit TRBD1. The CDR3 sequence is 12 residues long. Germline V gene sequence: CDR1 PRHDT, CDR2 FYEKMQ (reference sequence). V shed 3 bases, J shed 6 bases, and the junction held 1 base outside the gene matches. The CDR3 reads CASSLTGAEQYF. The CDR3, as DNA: TGTGCCAGCAGCTTGACAGGGGCCGAGCAGTACTTC.

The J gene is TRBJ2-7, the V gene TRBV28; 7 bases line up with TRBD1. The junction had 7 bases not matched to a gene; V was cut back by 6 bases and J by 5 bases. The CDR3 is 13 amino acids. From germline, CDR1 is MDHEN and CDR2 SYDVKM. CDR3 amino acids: CASSPGQVHEQYF. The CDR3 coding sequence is TGTGCCAGCAGCCCTGGACAGGTCCACGAGCAGTACTTC. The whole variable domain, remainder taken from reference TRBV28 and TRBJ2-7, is DVKVTQSSRYLVKRTGEKVFLECVQDMDHENMFWYRQDPGLGLRLIYFSYDVKMKEKGDIPEGYSVSREKKERFSLILESASTNQTSMYLCASSPGQVHEQYFGPGTRLTVT.

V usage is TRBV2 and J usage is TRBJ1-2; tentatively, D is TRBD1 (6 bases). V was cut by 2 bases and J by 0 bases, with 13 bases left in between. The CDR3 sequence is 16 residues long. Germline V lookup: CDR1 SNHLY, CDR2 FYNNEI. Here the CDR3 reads CASSETQGPTNYGYTF. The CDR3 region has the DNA TGTGCCAGCAGTGAAACCCAGGGGCCGACTAACTATGGCTACACCTTC.

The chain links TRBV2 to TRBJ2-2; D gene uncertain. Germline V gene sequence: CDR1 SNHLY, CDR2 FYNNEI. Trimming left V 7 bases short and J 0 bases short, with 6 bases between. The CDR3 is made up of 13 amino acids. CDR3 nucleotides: TGTGCCAGCATGGGCACGAACACCGGGGAGCTGTTTTTT. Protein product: CASMGTNTGELFF.

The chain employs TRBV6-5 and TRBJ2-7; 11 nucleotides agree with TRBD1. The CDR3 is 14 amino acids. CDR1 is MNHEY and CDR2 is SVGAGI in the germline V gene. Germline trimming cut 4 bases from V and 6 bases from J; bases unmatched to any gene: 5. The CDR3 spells CASSSSGTGGEQYF. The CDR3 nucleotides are TGTGCCAGCAGTTCCTCCGGGACAGGGGGCGAGCAGTACTTC.

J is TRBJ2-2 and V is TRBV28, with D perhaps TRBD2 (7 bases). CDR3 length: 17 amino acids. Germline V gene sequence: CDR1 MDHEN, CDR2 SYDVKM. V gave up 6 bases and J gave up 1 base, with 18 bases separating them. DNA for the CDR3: TGTGCCAGCAGCCGGGGCGGGGGCCTAGGGAACACCGGGGAGCTGTTTTTT. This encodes CASSRGGGLGNTGELFF.

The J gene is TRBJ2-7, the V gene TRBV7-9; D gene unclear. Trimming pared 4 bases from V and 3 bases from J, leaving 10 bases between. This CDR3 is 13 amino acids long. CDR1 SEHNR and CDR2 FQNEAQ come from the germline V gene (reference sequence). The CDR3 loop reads CASSSPQDYEQYF. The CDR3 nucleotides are TGTGCCAGCAGCTCACCTCAGGACTACGAGCAGTACTTC.

The CDR3 DNA follows: TGTGCCAGCAGCCCAGACAAGTTGGCGGGGGGGCAGTACTTC. It specifies CASSPDKLAGGQYF. The chain carries TRBV7-2 and TRBJ2-7; TRBD2 aligns across 8 bases. V lost 5 bases, J lost 9 bases, and 12 bases stayed unmatched. This CDR3 comprises 14 residues. CDR1 is SGHTA, CDR2 FQGNSA, per germline.

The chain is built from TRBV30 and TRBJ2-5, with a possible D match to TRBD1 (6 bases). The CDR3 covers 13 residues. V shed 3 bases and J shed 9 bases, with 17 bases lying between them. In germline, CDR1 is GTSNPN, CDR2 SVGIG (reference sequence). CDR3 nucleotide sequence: TGTGCCTGGAGAGGGGGACCGAATGACTCCCAGTACTTC. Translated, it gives CAWRGGPNDSQYF.

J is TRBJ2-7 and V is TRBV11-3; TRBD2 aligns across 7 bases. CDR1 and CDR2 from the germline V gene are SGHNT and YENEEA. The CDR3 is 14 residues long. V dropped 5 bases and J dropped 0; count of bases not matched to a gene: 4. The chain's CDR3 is CASSPGGSSYEQYF. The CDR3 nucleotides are TGTGCCAGCAGCCCCGGGGGGAGCTCCTACGAGCAGTACTTC.

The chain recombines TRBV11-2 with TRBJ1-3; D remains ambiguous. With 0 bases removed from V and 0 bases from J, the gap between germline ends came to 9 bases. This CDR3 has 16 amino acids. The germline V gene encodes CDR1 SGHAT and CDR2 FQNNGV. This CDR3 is CASSLDIESSGNTIYF. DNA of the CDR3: TGTGCCAGCAGCTTAGATATAGAATCCTCTGGAAACACCATATATTTT.

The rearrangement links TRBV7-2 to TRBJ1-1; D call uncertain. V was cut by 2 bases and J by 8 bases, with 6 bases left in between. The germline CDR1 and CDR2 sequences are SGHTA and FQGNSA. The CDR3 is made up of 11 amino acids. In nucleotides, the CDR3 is TGTGCCAGCAGCTTACGCAGAGAAGCTTTCTTT. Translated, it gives CASSLRREAFF.

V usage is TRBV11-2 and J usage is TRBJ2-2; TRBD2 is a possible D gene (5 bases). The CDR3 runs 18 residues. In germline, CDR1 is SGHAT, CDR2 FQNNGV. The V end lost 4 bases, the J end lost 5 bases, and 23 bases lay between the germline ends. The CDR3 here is CASSYLRGSARWTGELFF. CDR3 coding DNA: TGTGCCAGCAGCTACCTTCGGGGTTCAGCGCGTTGGACCGGGGAGCTGTTTTTT.

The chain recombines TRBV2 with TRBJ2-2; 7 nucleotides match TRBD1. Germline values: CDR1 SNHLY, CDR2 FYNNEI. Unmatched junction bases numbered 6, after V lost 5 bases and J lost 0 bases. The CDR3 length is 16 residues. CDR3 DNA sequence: TGTGCCAGCAGTCCCCGGGACAGAGCGAACACCGGGGAGCTGTTTTTT. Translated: CASSPRDRANTGELFF.

Written as DNA, the CDR3 is TGTGCCAGCAGTGAAGCGCTAGCGGGGGCCTACGAGCAGTACTTC. This translates into CASSEALAGAYEQYF. The chain joins TRBV6-1 to TRBJ2-7; 10 bases align to TRBD2. Trimming cost V 0 bases and J 2 bases; bases outside gene matches: 1. Germline CDR1 MNHNS, CDR2 SASEGT. The CDR3 consists of 15 residues.

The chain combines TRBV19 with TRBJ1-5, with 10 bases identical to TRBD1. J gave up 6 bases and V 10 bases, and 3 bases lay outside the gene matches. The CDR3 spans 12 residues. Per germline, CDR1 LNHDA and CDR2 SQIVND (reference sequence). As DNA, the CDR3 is TGTGCCACTGACAGGGGGCGTCAGCCCCAGCATTTT. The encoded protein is CATDRGRQPQHF.

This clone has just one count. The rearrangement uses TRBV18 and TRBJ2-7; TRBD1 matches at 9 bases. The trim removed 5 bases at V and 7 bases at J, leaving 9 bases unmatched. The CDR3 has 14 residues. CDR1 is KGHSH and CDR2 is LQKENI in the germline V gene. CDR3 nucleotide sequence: TGTGCCAGCTCATCGGACAGGGGTTCGGGGGAGCAGTACTTC. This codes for CASSSDRGSGEQYF.

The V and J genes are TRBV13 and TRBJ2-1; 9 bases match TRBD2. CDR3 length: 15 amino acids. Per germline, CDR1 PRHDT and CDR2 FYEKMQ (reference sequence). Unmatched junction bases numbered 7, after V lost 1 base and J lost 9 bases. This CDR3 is CASSLDGSGSTEQFF. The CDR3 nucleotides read TGTGCCAGCAGCTTAGATGGTAGCGGGAGTACTGAGCAGTTCTTC.